The sequence of this TCR beta chain was determined in a study of blood T cells in healthy people across ages. About the research overall: Template-switching capture recovered about one barcoded beta molecule per two T cells.

Study observations and caveats: Shifts in expanded clonotypes may have been confounded by donor CMV status, which was unknown.

Peripheral blood samples of 9 to 10 milliliters were drawn from each donor. The V and J ends lost 7 bases and 7 bases, in that order; junction bases with no gene match: 11. The CDR3 totals 15 residues. Germline-derived CDR1 and CDR2 are LGHDT and YNNKEL (reference sequence). This clonotype was observed a handful of times. Its antigen is undetermined. A second PCR of 7 to 11 cycles used a sample-barcoded 5' primer and a J-beta primer mix. A template-switch adaptor that had 12 random nucleotides put a tag on each cDNA molecule. TCRdb processed the 5' RACE reads anew with MiXCR; each CDR3 protein has one entry. This sample yields 450,000 to 700,000 distinct CDR3 sequences, of which roughly 28% are seen a single time; approximately 17% belongs to the top ten.

This clonotype was sampled from a woman aged 70 to 79 in good health. Sequencing was done on a sample of blood. The chain combines TRBV3-1 with TRBJ2-2; TRBD2 agrees at 8 bases. CDR3 nucleotides: TGTGCCAGCACCCTCGGGGGGGCCGGGAACGGGGAGCTGTTTTTT. Amino acids: CASTLGGAGNGELFF.